This entry lists 3 T cell receptor beta chains sequenced from one sample in a study of T cells in Graves' hyperthyroidism and ophthalmopathy. The source material, RNA transcripts, was used to amplify TCR beta CDR3 regions. The HTBI primer set was used in a first-round RT-PCR of the TCR CDR3. TCRdb re-derived calls from the multiplex PCR reads in MiXCR, one entry per CDR3 protein. This sample has approximately 370,000 distinct CDR3 sequences, with about 18% found just once. Sample: blood. These receptors were obtained from a woman aged 25 to 39 with Graves' hyperthyroidism that later progressed to Graves' ophthalmopathy.

This clonotype was observed many times. The chain employs TRBV11-1 and TRBJ1-2, with D uncertain. The CDR3 has 16 amino acids. V was clipped by 6 bases and J by 8 bases, with 25 bases between them. Germline V CDR1 and CDR2: SGHAT, FQDESV (reference sequence). This CDR3 reads CASRHIRSGPSRGYTF. The DNA for the CDR3 is TGTGCCAGCAGACACATCCGCTCAGGCCCTTCGAGAGGCTACACCTTC.

This clonotype showed up just once. This may come from a read error, since a much larger clone is one base off. The chain couples TRBV6-5 to TRBJ2-7; 10 bases agree with TRBD2. The CDR3 covers 17 residues. J was trimmed by 0 bases and V by 6 bases; bases with no gene match: 11. CDR1 and CDR2 (germline): MNHEY, SVGAGI. The CDR3 DNA follows: TGTGCCAGCAGCCTTACTAGCGGGACGAGATCCTCCTACGAGCAGTACTTC. It encodes CASSLTSGTRSSYEQYF.

This clonotype was seen repeatedly, ten times or more. V usage is TRBV19 and J usage is TRBJ2-1; 14 bases fit TRBD2. The CDR3 runs to 14 residues. The V gene end was trimmed by 6 bases and the J gene end by 12 bases; junction bases not matched to a gene: 7. From germline, CDR1 is LNHDA and CDR2 SQIVND (reference sequence). In DNA form, the CDR3 reads TGTGCCAGTAGCCCGGGACTAGCGGGGGTCAGGCAGTTCTTC. Its protein product is CASSPGLAGVRQFF. Based on the CDR3 plus reference TRBV19 and TRBJ2-1, the full variable domain is DGGITQSPKYLFRKEGQNVTLSCEQNLNHDAMYWYRQDPGQGLRLIYYSQIVNDFQKGDIAEGYSVSREKKESFPLTVTSAQKNPTAFYLCASSPGLAGVRQFFGPGTRLTVL.